This T cell receptor (beta chain) appears in the sequencing data of a study of long-term antiretroviral therapy in people with HIV. immunoSEQ v3.0 was run at survey level. Sequenced by immunoSEQ multiplex PCR; TCRdb stores in-frame clones only, minus some. The sample records about 24,000 clones, roughly 94% being singletons. This material consisted of unsorted PBMCs, taken just over 4.8 years after starting antiretroviral therapy. This TCR was sampled from a woman between 45 and 65 years old with HIV.

CDR3 sequence reads: CASSLEVRGDNEQFF. The CDR3 DNA sequence: TGTGCCAGCAGCTTAGAGGTGCGGGGAGACAATGAGCAGTTCTTC. This chain connects TRBV7-9 to TRBJ2-1, with a tentative D call TRBD2 (6 bases). This CDR3 is built from 15 residues. Trimming left V 1 base short and J 5 bases short, with 12 bases between. Germline-derived CDR1 and CDR2 are SEHNR and FQNEAQ (reference sequence).